These 12 T cell receptor beta chains came from one sample sequenced in a study of control samples from healthy donors and cancer patients. The table came from immunoSEQ multiplex PCR; TCRdb's copy has only in-frame clones and leaves some out. The profile shows under 200,000 clones, 91% of them singletons. The sample taken for sequencing was blood. The receptors come from a young woman in good health.

Written as DNA, the CDR3 is TGTGCCAGCAGTTTACGACAGGTCAATCAGCCCCAGCATTTT. Its protein product is CASSLRQVNQPQHF. This chain uses TRBV27 with TRBJ1-5; maybe TRBD1 (6 bases). Trimming took off 2 bases at V and 3 bases at J, with 8 bases between the two ends. The CDR3 extends over 14 amino acids. The germline CDR1 and CDR2 sequences are MNHEY and SMNVEV (reference sequence).

The chain carries TRBV28 and TRBJ1-4; 8 nucleotides match TRBD1. The V gene's germline CDR1 is MDHEN and CDR2 SYDVKM. Trimming cost V 3 bases and J 8 bases; bases outside gene matches: 5. This CDR3 has 14 residues. CDR3 DNA: TGTGCCAGCAGTTTCCAGGGGGCGAGGGAAAAACTGTTTTTT. Translating it yields CASSFQGAREKLFF.

The rearrangement links TRBV12-3 or TRBV12-4 to TRBJ2-2; D is perhaps TRBD1 (6 bases). V gave up 6 bases and J gave up 7 bases, with 12 bases separating them. This CDR3 has 13 amino acids. The CDR3 DNA sequence: TGTGCCAGCAGATACCAGGGGAACGGGGAGCTGTTTTTT. Amino acids: CASRYQGNGELFF.

The gene calls are TRBV5-6 and TRBJ1-6, with TRBD1 identical over 7 bases. The CDR3 is made up of 15 amino acids. J lost 9 bases, V lost 3 bases, and 9 bases had no gene match. The germline CDR1 and CDR2 sequences are SGHDT and YYEEEE. CDR3 bases: TGTGCCAGCAGCTGGATAGGAGGGGGCAGTTCACCCCTCCACTTT. Translated: CASSWIGGGSSPLHF.

This clone turned up a few times. The rearrangement uses TRBV7-2 and TRBJ2-7; D is unresolved. Germline-derived CDR1 and CDR2 are SGHTA and FQGNSA. Trimming removed 1 base at V and 0 bases at J, with 13 bases between. The CDR3 contains 16 residues. CDR3: CASSLGVGKGSYEQYF. As DNA, the CDR3 is TGTGCCAGCAGCTTAGGGGTTGGGAAGGGCTCCTACGAGCAGTACTTC.

This chain links TRBV24-1 with TRBJ2-1; 10 nucleotides agree with TRBD2. The CDR3 sequence is 16 residues long. Germline V gene sequence: CDR1 KGHDR, CDR2 SFDVKD. V dropped 4 bases and J dropped 6; count of bases not matched to a gene: 8. DNA for the CDR3: TGTGCCACCAGTGACCCAGCGGGGGGGCGAACCAATGAGCAGTTCTTC. It translates to CATSDPAGGRTNEQFF.

This clone occurred once. The chain recombines TRBV19 with TRBJ2-1; TRBD1 is a possible D gene (6 bases). The CDR3 extends over 16 amino acids. Per germline, CDR1 LNHDA and CDR2 SQIVND (reference sequence). The V and J ends lost 3 bases and 5 bases respectively, with 17 bases between them. The CDR3 region is CASSIRRGLAHNEQFF. The CDR3 bases are TGTGCCAGTAGTATCCGAAGGGGGTTGGCACACAATGAGCAGTTCTTC.

Turning to this clone: The junction does not match germline at one end; this may be a read error. Other nucleotide sequences from this sample produce the same CDR3. The chain is built from TRBV18 and TRBJ1-5, with a tentative D call TRBD1 (5 bases). The germline gives CDR1 KGHSH, CDR2 LQKENI. This CDR3 region has 13 residues. The CDR3 bases are TGCGCCAGCTCACCACCAGGGAATCAGCCCCAGCATTTT. Residues: CASSPPGNQPQHF.

This chain joins TRBV4-3 and TRBJ2-7; unclear D gene. Trimming removed 0 bases at V and 3 bases at J, with 6 bases between. In germline, CDR1 is LGHNA, CDR2 YSLEER. CDR3 size: 13 residues. CDR3 bases: TGCGCCAGCAGCCAAGAAGTGGGCTACGAGCAGTACTTC. As protein: CASSQEVGYEQYF.

The CDR3 DNA reads TGTGCCAGCAGCTTACAGGGGTCTGGAAACACCATATATTTT. Protein product: CASSLQGSGNTIYF. The V call is TRBV11-3, the J call TRBJ1-3, with D possibly being TRBD1 (6 bases). CDR1 is SGHNT and CDR2 is YENEEA in the germline V gene. Trimming stripped 2 bases from V and 1 base from J, with 6 bases between. The CDR3 is made up of 14 amino acids.

Concerning this clone itself: Other DNA sequences in this specimen translate into the identical CDR3. The chain has TRBV6-4 and TRBJ2-1, with a tentative D call TRBD2 (6 bases). V shed 0 bases and J shed 3 bases, with 6 bases lying between them. This CDR3 is built from 14 residues. CDR1 MRHNA and CDR2 SNTAGT come from the germline V gene. Here the CDR3 DNA reads TGTGCCAGCAGTGACTCGGGAGGCTACAATGAGCAGTTCTTC. This codes for CASSDSGGYNEQFF.

The V gene is TRBV5-1, the J gene TRBJ1-1; 7 bases line up with TRBD1. Germline trimming cut 2 bases from V and 5 bases from J; bases unmatched to any gene: 3. CDR3 length: 13 amino acids. The germline V gene has CDR1 SGHRS and CDR2 YFSETQ. The CDR3 reads CASSFQGGTEAFF. The CDR3 DNA follows: TGCGCCAGCAGCTTCCAGGGGGGTACTGAAGCTTTCTTT.